The 17 T cell receptor beta chains below come from one sample, sequenced in a study of blood T cell repertoires in COVID-19. Sequencing was performed with immunoSEQ multiplex PCR; in TCRdb, only in-frame clones are kept and a portion is missing. The sample carries some 200,000 clones, around 81% recorded once. The sequencing sample was made of peripheral blood. These receptors were collected from a young woman who had recovered from COVID-19.

This chain connects TRBV18 to TRBJ2-3; D is unclear. The V gene's germline CDR1 is KGHSH and CDR2 LQKENI. The CDR3 spans 16 residues. V shed 3 bases and J shed 5 bases, with 18 bases lying between them. CDR3 in amino acids: CASSPIPPQSGDTQYF. CDR3 nucleotide sequence: TGTGCCAGCTCACCCATCCCCCCTCAGTCGGGAGATACGCAGTATTTT.

This clone occurred once. The chain couples TRBV10-2 to TRBJ2-7; 9 bases are a match to TRBD1. Unmatched junction bases numbered 9, after V lost 6 bases and J lost 6 bases. Germline V gene sequence: CDR1 WSHSY, CDR2 SAAADI. The CDR3 sequence is 14 residues long. For the CDR3, the DNA is TGCGCCAGCAGAGAACCGGGACAGGGCTCCGAGCAGTACTTC. This codes for CASREPGQGSEQYF.

Regarding this clone: The sample contains more than one DNA sequence encoding this CDR3. This chain joins TRBV5-1 and TRBJ1-4, with TRBD1 matching 8 bases. The V gene end was trimmed by 3 bases and the J gene end by 4 bases; junction bases not matched to a gene: 2. The CDR3 is 14 amino acids. Germline V gene lookup returns CDR1 SGHRS and CDR2 YFSETQ. CDR3 loop: CASSSGQGNEKLFF. CDR3 nucleotide sequence: TGCGCCAGCAGCTCCGGACAGGGTAATGAAAAACTGTTTTTT.

The rearrangement uses TRBV12-3 or TRBV12-4 and TRBJ1-6; no clear D. CDR3 length equals 13 residues. V was shortened by 2 bases and J by 10 bases, with 9 bases between the two germline ends. The CDR3 DNA sequence: TGTGCCAGCAGTTTACAGGATGCCTCACCCCTCCACTTT. It codes for CASSLQDASPLHF.

This clone was counted once. This chain uses TRBV5-1 with TRBJ1-6, with 7 bases aligning to TRBD1. With 3 bases clipped from V and 7 bases from J, the junction kept 10 bases outside the gene matches. This CDR3 is built from 16 residues. The germline gives CDR1 SGHRS, CDR2 YFSETQ. CDR3 region: CASSWAQGRGNSPLHF. Written as DNA, the CDR3 is TGCGCCAGCAGCTGGGCCCAGGGCAGGGGGAATTCACCCCTCCACTTT.

This rearrangement joins TRBV29-1 to TRBJ1-2, with 8 bases that match TRBD1. J was trimmed by 7 bases and V by 6 bases; bases with no gene match: 7. Looked up from germline, CDR1 is SQVTM and CDR2 is ANQGSEA. This CDR3 region has 12 residues. CDR3 protein: CSVEAGGGGYTF. The CDR3, as DNA: TGCAGCGTCGAGGCAGGGGGCGGTGGCTACACCTTC. Based on the CDR3 plus reference TRBV29-1 and TRBJ1-2, the full variable domain is SAVISQKPSRDICQRGTSLTIQCQVDSQVTMMFWYRQQPGQSLTLIATANQGSEATYESGFVIDKFPISRPNLTFSTLTVSNMSPEDSSIYLCSVEAGGGGYTFGSGTRLTVV.

The chain joins TRBV7-3 to TRBJ2-3, with D perhaps TRBD2 (6 bases). CDR3 size: 14 residues. The V end was cut by 5 bases, the J end by 2 bases, with 11 bases between. Per the germline V gene, CDR1 is SGHTA and CDR2 is FQGTGA. The CDR3 DNA is TGTGCCAGCAGCGGGGACTCTCTCACAGATACGCAGTATTTT. Residues: CASSGDSLTDTQYF.

The chain carries TRBV28 and TRBJ1-2; TRBD1 aligns across 9 bases. Looked up from germline, CDR1 is MDHEN and CDR2 is SYDVKM. J gave up 6 bases and V 3 bases, and 8 bases lay outside the gene matches. The CDR3 consists of 15 residues. CDR3: CASSFFPGTGNGYTF. CDR3 in DNA: TGTGCCAGCAGTTTTTTCCCCGGGACAGGGAATGGCTACACCTTC.

This clone appeared once. The chain couples TRBV7-6 to TRBJ1-3; D not certain. The CDR3 extends over 17 amino acids. The ends were cut back, 5 bases at V and 0 bases at J, with 17 bases in the middle. Germline V gene data show CDR1 as SGHVS and CDR2 as FNYEAQ. The CDR3 here is CASSPGGGFSSGNTIYF. The CDR3 DNA follows: TGTGCCAGCAGCCCCGGTGGCGGTTTTAGCTCTGGAAACACCATATATTTT.

The chain is built from TRBV30 and TRBJ2-3, with 7 bases lining up with TRBD1. Germline V gives CDR1 GTSNPN, CDR2 SVGIG (reference sequence). V shed 0 bases, J shed 3 bases, and the junction held 6 bases outside the gene matches. The CDR3 covers 15 residues. In DNA, the CDR3 is TGTGCCTGGAGTGTAACAGGGGAATTGACAGATACGCAGTATTTT. This encodes CAWSVTGELTDTQYF.

The J gene is TRBJ2-5, the V gene TRBV6-5, with 7 bases that match TRBD2. V lost 8 bases to trimming and J lost 2 bases; unmatched junction nucleotides: 11. This CDR3 has 15 amino acids. Germline-derived CDR1 and CDR2 are MNHEY and SVGAGI. CDR3: CASALWGGRQETQYF. CDR3 sequence (DNA): TGTGCCAGCGCTTTATGGGGAGGGCGTCAAGAGACCCAGTACTTC.

This chain uses TRBV27 with TRBJ1-2; 7 bases are a match to TRBD1. The CDR3 runs to 14 residues. V was clipped by 7 bases and J by 1 base; unmatched bases: 6. Looked up from germline, CDR1 is MNHEY and CDR2 is SMNVEV (reference sequence). The CDR3 sequence is CASTPRDSNYGYTF. The DNA for the CDR3 is TGTGCCAGCACCCCCAGGGACAGTAACTATGGCTACACCTTC.

Details on this clone: One end of the junction varies from germline; a read error may be responsible. This sequence joins TRBV7-7 and TRBJ2-7, with D unclear. The V gene's germline CDR1 is SSHAT and CDR2 FNYEAQ (reference sequence). The CDR3 is made up of 15 amino acids. The CDR3 spells CASSPRFGHTYEQYF. In nucleotides, the CDR3 is TGTGCTAGCAGCCCGAGATTTGGGCATACCTACGAGCAGTACTTC. Together with reference TRBV7-7 and TRBJ2-7, the CDR3 gives the full variable domain: GAGVSQSPRYKVTKRGQDVTLRCDPISSHATLYWYQQALGQGPEFLTYFNYEAQPDKSGLPSDRFSAERPEGSISTLTIQRTEQRDSAMYRCASSPRFGHTYEQYFGPGTRLTVT.

The chain recombines TRBV5-1 with TRBJ2-2; D is undetermined. The germline gives CDR1 SGHRS, CDR2 YFSETQ. Between the trimmed V and J ends, which lost 4 bases and 1 base, there was a span of 11 bases. This CDR3 region has 15 residues. CDR3 sequence: CASSRSNLNTGELFF. Here the CDR3 DNA reads TGCGCCAGCAGCCGTTCTAACTTGAACACCGGGGAGCTGTTTTTT.

The rearrangement uses TRBV4-2 and TRBJ1-6; D remains unclear. Germline CDR1 reads LGHNA; CDR2 reads YNFKEQ. Trimming removed 0 bases from V and 7 bases from J, with 19 bases in between. This CDR3 spans 18 amino acids. Written as DNA, the CDR3 is TGTGCCAGCAGCCAAGATTCCGAACGGGCGGCGGGGAATTCACCCCTCCACTTT. This gives the protein CASSQDSERAAGNSPLHF.

This clone appeared once. The J gene is TRBJ2-1, the V gene TRBV27, with TRBD2 as a possible D gene (6 bases). The CDR3 totals 14 residues. CDR1 is MNHEY and CDR2 is SMNVEV in the germline V gene (reference sequence). V dropped 6 bases and J dropped 4 bases, with 13 bases sitting between them. CDR3 region: CASREGGRYNEQFF. The CDR3 nucleotides are TGTGCCAGCAGGGAGGGCGGGCGGTACAATGAGCAGTTCTTC.

The CDR3 nucleotides are TGTGCCAGCAGTTTATGGAGCGGGACTGGCGGGGAGCTGTTTTTT. It codes for CASSLWSGTGGELFF. The genes are TRBV27 and TRBJ2-2; 7 bases are a match to TRBD2. Germline V CDR1 and CDR2: MNHEY, SMNVEV (reference sequence). V dropped 1 base and J dropped 7; count of bases not matched to a gene: 6. The CDR3 loop spans 15 amino acids.